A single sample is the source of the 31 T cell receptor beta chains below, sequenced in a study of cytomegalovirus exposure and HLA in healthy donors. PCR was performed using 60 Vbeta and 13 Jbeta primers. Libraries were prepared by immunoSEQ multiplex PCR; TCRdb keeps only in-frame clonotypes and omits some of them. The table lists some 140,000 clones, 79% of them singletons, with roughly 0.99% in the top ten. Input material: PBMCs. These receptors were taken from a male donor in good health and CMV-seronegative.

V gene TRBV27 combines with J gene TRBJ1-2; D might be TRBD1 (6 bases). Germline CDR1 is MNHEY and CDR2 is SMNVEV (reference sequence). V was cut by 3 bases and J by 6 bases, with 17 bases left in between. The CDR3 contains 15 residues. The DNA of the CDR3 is TGTGCCAGCAGTTTGGGGGCGGTCAGGGAAGATGGCTACACCTTC. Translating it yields CASSLGAVREDGYTF.

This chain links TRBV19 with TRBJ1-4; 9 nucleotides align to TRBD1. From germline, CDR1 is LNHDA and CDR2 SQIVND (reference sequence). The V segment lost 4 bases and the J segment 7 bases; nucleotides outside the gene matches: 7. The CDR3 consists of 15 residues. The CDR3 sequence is CASSNLQGAFEKLFF. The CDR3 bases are TGTGCCAGTAGTAACCTACAGGGGGCCTTTGAAAAACTGTTTTTT.

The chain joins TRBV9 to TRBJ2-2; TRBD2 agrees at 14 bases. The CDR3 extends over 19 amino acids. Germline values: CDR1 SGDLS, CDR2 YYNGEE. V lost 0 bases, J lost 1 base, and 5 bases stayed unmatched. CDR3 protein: CASSVVLGTSGGNTGELFF. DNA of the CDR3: TGTGCCAGCAGCGTAGTTCTCGGGACTAGCGGGGGGAACACCGGGGAGCTGTTTTTT.

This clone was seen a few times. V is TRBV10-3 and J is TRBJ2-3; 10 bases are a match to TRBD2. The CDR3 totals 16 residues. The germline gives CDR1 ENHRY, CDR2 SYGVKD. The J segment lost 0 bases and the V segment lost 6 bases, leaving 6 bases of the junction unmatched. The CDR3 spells CAIREISGGSTDTQYF. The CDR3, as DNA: TGTGCCATCAGAGAAATTAGCGGGGGGAGCACAGATACGCAGTATTTT.

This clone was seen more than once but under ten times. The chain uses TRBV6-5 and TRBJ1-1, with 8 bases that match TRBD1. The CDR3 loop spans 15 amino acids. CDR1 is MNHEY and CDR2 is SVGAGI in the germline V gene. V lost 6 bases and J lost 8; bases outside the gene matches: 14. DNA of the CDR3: TGTGCCAGCAGCTATTCGAGGACAGGGCTCGTCGAAGCTTTCTTT. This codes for CASSYSRTGLVEAFF.

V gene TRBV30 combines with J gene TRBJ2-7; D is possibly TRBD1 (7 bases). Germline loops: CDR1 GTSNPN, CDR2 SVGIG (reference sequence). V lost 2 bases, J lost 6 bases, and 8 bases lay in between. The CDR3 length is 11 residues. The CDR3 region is CAWSQGGEQYF. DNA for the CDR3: TGTGCCTGGAGTCAGGGGGGCGAGCAGTACTTC.

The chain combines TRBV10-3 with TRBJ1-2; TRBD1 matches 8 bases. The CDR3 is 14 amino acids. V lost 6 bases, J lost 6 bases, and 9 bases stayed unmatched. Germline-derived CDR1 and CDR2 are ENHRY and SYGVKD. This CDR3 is CAIREGGQGDGYTF. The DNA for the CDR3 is TGTGCCATCAGGGAGGGAGGACAGGGCGATGGCTACACCTTC.

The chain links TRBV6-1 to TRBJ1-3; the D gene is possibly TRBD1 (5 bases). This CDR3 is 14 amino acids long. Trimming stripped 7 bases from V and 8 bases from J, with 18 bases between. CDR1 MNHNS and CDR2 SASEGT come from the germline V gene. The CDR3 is CASIRQRGGDTIYF. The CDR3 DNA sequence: TGTGCCAGCATTAGGCAGCGCGGAGGGGACACCATATATTTT.

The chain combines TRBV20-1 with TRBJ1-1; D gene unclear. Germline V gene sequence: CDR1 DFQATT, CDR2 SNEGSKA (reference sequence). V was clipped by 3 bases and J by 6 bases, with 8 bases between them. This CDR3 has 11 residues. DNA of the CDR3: TGCAGTGCTAGGGTGGGCGCTGAAGCTTTCTTT. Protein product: CSARVGAEAFF.

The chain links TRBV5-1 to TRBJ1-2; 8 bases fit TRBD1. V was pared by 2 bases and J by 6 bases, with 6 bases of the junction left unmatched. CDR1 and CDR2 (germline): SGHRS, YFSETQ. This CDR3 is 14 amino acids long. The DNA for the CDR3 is TGCGCCAGCAGCTTACAGGACAGGGAGCATGGCTACACCTTC. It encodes CASSLQDREHGYTF.

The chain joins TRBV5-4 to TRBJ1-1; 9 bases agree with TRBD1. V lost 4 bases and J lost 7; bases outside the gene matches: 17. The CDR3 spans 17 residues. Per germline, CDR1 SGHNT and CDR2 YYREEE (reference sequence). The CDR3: CASSRQQGADRWNEAFF. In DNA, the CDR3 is TGTGCCAGCAGCCGGCAACAGGGGGCGGATCGATGGAATGAAGCTTTCTTT.

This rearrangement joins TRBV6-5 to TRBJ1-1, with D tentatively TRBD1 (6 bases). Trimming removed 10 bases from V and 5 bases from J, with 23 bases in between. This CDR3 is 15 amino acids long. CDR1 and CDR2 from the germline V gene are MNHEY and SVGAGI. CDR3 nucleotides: TGTGCCACCCACTCGGAACAGGGTCAATATACTGAAGCTTTCTTT. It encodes CATHSEQGQYTEAFF.

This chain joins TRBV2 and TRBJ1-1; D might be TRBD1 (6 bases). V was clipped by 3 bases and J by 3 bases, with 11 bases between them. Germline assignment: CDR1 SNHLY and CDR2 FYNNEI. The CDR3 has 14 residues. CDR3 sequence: CASSEDSSYTEAFF. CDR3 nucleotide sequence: TGTGCCAGCAGTGAGGACAGCTCGTACACTGAAGCTTTCTTT.

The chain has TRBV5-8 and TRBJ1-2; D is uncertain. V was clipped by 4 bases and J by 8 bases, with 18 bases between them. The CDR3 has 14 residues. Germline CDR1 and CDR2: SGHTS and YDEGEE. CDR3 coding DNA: TGTGCCAGCAGCCCCCGGGAACCCCTCTCCGGCTACACCTTC. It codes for CASSPREPLSGYTF.

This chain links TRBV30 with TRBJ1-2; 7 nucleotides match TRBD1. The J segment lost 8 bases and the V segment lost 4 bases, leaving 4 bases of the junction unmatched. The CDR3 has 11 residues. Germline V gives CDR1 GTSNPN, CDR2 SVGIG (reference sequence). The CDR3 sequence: CAWNTGVGYTF. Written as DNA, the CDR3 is TGTGCCTGGAACACAGGGGTAGGCTACACCTTC.

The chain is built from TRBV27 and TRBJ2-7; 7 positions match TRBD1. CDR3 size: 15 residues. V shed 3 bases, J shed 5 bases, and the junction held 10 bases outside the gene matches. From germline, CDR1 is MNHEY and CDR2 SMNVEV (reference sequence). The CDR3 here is CASSLRTPGQNEQYF. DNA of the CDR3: TGTGCCAGCAGTTTGAGGACACCGGGACAGAACGAGCAGTACTTC.

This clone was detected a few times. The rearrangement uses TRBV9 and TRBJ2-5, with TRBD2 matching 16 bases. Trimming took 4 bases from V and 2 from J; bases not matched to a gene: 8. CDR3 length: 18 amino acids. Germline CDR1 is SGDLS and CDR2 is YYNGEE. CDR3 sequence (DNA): TGTGCCAGCAGCTCCGGGACTAGCGGGGGGGCCGTACAAGAGACCCAGTACTTC. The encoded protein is CASSSGTSGGAVQETQYF.

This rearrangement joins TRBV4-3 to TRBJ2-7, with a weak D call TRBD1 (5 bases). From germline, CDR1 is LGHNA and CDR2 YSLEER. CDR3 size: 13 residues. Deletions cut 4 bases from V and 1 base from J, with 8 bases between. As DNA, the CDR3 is TGCGCCAGCAGCCTTACAGGTTCCTACGAGCAGTACTTC. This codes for CASSLTGSYEQYF.

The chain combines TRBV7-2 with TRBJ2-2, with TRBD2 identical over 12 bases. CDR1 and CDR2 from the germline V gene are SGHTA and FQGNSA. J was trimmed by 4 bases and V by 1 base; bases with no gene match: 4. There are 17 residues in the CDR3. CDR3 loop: CASSLGTSGGTTGELFF. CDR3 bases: TGTGCCAGCAGCTTAGGAACTAGCGGGGGGACCACCGGGGAGCTGTTTTTT.

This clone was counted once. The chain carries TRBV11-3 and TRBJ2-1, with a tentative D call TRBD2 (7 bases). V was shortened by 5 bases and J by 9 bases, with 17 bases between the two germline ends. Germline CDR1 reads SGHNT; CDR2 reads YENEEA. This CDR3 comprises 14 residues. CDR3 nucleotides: TGTGCCAGCAGCCTGGGGGGGGACACAATTGAGCAGTTCTTC. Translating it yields CASSLGGDTIEQFF.

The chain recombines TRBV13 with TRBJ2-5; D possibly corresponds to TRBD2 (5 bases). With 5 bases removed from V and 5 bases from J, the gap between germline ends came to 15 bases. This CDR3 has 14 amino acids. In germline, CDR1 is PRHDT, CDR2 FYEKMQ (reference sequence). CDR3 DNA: TGTGCCAGCAGCCCCGGACTGTCGAGGGAGACCCAGTACTTC. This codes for CASSPGLSRETQYF.

CDR3 region: CASSEGQGAINYGYTF. In DNA form, the CDR3 reads TGTGCCAGCAGCGAGGGACAGGGGGCGATAAACTATGGCTACACCTTC. The chain is built from TRBV9 and TRBJ1-2; the match to TRBD1 covers 12 bases. This CDR3 is built from 16 residues. Per germline, CDR1 SGDLS and CDR2 YYNGEE. Trimming removed 3 bases from V and 2 bases from J; junction bases left unmatched: 5.

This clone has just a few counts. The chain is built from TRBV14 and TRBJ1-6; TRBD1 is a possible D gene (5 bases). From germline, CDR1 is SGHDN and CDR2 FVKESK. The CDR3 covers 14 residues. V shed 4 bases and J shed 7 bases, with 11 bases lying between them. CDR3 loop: CASSRGTANSPLHF. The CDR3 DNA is TGTGCCAGCAGCCGCGGGACGGCAAATTCACCCCTCCACTTT.

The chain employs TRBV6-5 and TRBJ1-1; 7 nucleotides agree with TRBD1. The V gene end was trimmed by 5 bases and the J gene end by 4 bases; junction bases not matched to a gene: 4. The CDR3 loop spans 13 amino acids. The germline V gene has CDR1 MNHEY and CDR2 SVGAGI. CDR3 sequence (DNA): TGTGCCAGCAGTCATGGACAGGTCACTGAAGCTTTCTTT. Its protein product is CASSHGQVTEAFF.

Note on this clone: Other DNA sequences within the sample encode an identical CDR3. The CDR3 here is CAWSVGLAGQETQYF. As DNA, the CDR3 is TGTGCCTGGAGTGTAGGACTAGCGGGGCAAGAGACCCAGTACTTC. The chain recombines TRBV30 with TRBJ2-5, with 12 nucleotides matching TRBD2. The junction had 1 base not matched to a gene; V was cut back by 0 bases and J by 2 bases. The CDR3 spans 15 residues. Looked up from germline, CDR1 is GTSNPN and CDR2 is SVGIG (reference sequence).

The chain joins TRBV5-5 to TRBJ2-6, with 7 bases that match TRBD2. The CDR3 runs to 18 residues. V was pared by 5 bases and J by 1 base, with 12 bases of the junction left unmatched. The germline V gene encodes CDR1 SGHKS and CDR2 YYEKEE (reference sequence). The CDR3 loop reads CASRGLTGDPSGANVLTF. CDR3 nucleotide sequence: TGTGCCAGCAGGGGACTAACAGGTGATCCTTCTGGGGCCAACGTCCTGACTTTC.

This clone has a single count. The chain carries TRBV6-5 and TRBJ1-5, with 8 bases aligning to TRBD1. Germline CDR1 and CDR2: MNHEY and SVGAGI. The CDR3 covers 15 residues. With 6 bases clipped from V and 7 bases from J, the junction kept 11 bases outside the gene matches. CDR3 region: CASRPTGGSGQPQHF. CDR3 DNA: TGTGCCAGCAGACCAACAGGGGGATCAGGCCAGCCCCAGCATTTT.

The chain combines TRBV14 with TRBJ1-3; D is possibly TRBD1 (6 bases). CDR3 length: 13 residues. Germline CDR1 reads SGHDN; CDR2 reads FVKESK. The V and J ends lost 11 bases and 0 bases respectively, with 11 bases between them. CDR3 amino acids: CAVRQVSGNTIYF. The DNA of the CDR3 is TGTGCCGTCCGACAGGTCTCTGGAAACACCATATATTTT.

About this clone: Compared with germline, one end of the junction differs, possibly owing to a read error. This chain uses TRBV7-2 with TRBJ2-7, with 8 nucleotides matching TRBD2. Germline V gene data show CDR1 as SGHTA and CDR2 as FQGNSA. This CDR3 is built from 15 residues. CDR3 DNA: TGTGCCAGCAGCTTAGAGGGCGGGGGGTCCTGCGAGCAGTACTTC. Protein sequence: CASSLEGGGSCEQYF.

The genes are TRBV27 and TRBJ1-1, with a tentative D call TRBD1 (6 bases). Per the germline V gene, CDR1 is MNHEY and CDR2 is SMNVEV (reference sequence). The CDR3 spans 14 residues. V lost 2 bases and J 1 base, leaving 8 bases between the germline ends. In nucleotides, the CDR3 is TGTGCCAGCAGTTTACTCAGGGGGAACACTGAAGCTTTCTTT. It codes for CASSLLRGNTEAFF.

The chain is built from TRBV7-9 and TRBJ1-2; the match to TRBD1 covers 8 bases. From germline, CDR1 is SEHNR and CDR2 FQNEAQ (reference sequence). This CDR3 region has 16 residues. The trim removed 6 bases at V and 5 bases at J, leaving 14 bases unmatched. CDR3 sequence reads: CASSHIRTGFGYGYTF. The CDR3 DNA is TGTGCCAGCAGTCATATAAGGACAGGGTTTGGTTATGGCTACACCTTC.